The entry below describes one T cell receptor beta chain. The target antigen is unknown. Germline assignment: CDR1 MNHNS and CDR2 SASEGT. This CDR3 has 15 residues. Trimming stripped 2 bases from V and 2 bases from J, with 10 bases between. This sample is drawn from a study of response to subunit inactivated influenza vaccine. Study-level findings and limits: That few new T cells are recruited by each seasonal influenza vaccination was the authors' suggestion.

TCRdb itself ran the RT-PCR reads through MiXCR, one entry per CDR3 protein. The sample holds 710,000 or so distinct CDR3 sequences; approximately 14% are singletons and the top ten take more than 9%. This sequence joins TRBV6-1 and TRBJ1-3; the D is unclear. The sequence came from a man aged 50 to 59 who received an inactivated influenza vaccine. Sequencing used PBMCs from blood, obtained 11 to 12 days after vaccination. The CDR3 DNA is TGTGCCAGCAGTGAAACCAGGAGTGCTGGAAACACCATATATTTT. It is translated as CASSETRSAGNTIYF.